This is a list of T cell receptor beta chains from one sample in a study of metastatic and nonmetastatic thyroid tumors. TCRdb re-analyzed the PCR reads through MiXCR. This table holds some 2,000 clones, about 10% found once. The material sequenced was tumor tissue. These receptor sequences come from a female donor with papillary thyroid cancer or a benign thyroid nodule (not recorded which). Some clones in this sample may be carry-over from other donors' samples. CDR3s leave out the opening cysteine and the closing phenylalanine or tryptophan. Clone size is stated in some rows and not others, as once, few, many or a class when expanded.

v_gene: TRBV5-1; j_gene: TRBJ2-1; len: 13; abundance: medium-sized; CDR3aa: ASSSSGGWYNEQF
v_gene: TRBV2; j_gene: TRBJ2-1; len: 12; abundance: medium-sized; CDR3aa: ASRGRRAIAEQF
v_gene: TRBV5-1; j_gene: TRBJ1-1; len: 13; abundance: medium-sized; CDR3aa: ASSFGVIMNTEAF
v_gene: TRBV7-2; j_gene: TRBJ2-7; len: 13; abundance: medium-sized; CDR3aa: ASSLGASRVYEQY
v_gene: TRBV7-2; j_gene: TRBJ2-7; len: 14; abundance: medium-sized; CDR3aa: ASSLTGTSPSYEQY
v_gene: TRBV10-3; j_gene: TRBJ1-1; len: 10; abundance: medium-sized; CDR3aa: ATHGENTEAF
v_gene: TRBV20-1; j_gene: TRBJ2-1; len: 15; abundance: medium-sized; CDR3aa: SAVRLAGGKSYNEQF
v_gene: TRBV27; j_gene: TRBJ2-3; len: 15; abundance: medium-sized; CDR3aa: ASSLSRTSGATDTQY
v_gene: TRBV2; j_gene: TRBJ2-3; len: 13; abundance: medium-sized; CDR3aa: ASSEYEGSADTQY
v_gene: TRBV7-2; j_gene: TRBJ2-1; len: 14; abundance: medium-sized; CDR3aa: ASSLWGGSSYNEQF
v_gene: TRBV6-1; j_gene: TRBJ1-2; len: 10; abundance: medium-sized; CDR3aa: ALGGVFYGYT
v_gene: TRBV11-1; j_gene: TRBJ2-1; len: 13; abundance: -; CDR3aa: ASSLEQGAYNEQF
v_gene: TRBV11-2; j_gene: TRBJ2-3; len: 11; abundance: -; CDR3aa: ASRERGVDTQY
v_gene: TRBV7-7; j_gene: TRBJ2-5; len: 12; abundance: -; CDR3aa: AGSHSGPKETQY
v_gene: TRBV6-5; j_gene: TRBJ2-4; len: 11; abundance: medium-sized; CDR3aa: ASSYSMQNIQY
v_gene: TRBV9; j_gene: TRBJ1-2; len: 8; abundance: medium-sized; CDR3aa: ASSGYGYT
v_gene: TRBV5-1; j_gene: TRBJ1-2; len: 11; abundance: medium-sized; CDR3aa: ASSLNWGSGYT
v_gene: TRBV11-2; j_gene: TRBJ1-1; len: 13; abundance: many; CDR3aa: ASSSFFTGTTEAF
v_gene: TRBV9; j_gene: TRBJ2-1; len: 9; abundance: medium-sized; CDR3aa: ASGTSGERF
v_gene: TRBV4-1; j_gene: TRBJ1-1; len: 12; abundance: many; CDR3aa: ASSHDAGNTEAF
v_gene: TRBV6-1; j_gene: TRBJ2-7; len: 9; abundance: large; CDR3aa: ASRWGYEQY